These 25 T cell receptor beta chains share one sample of origin, sequenced in a study of T-cell memory formation after mild COVID-19. TCRdb reprocessed the 5' RACE reads via MiXCR and lists one record per CDR3 protein. The table shows about 100,000 distinct CDR3 sequences, with 11% occurring only once. The sequenced sample consisted of PBMCs or a T cell subset sorted from them (not recorded which). All receptors come from a man between 18 and 29 years old who had mild COVID-19 (a few samples of this study predate the infection). Cell type and time point are not known.

This clonotype has only a few counts. The CDR3 loop reads CASSLVPWRTEAFF. The CDR3 DNA follows: TGTGCCAGCAGTTTAGTTCCCTGGAGAACTGAAGCTTTCTTT. V gene TRBV27 combines with J gene TRBJ1-1; D ambiguous. CDR3 length: 14 amino acids. Trimming left V 2 bases short and J 5 bases short, with 12 bases between. Germline values: CDR1 MNHEY, CDR2 SMNVEV (reference sequence).

The chain carries TRBV9 and TRBJ2-2; no firm D call. Germline-derived CDR1 and CDR2 are SGDLS and YYNGEE. Trimming removed 3 bases at V and 4 bases at J, with 16 bases between. The CDR3 has 16 residues. CDR3 amino acids: CASSGGLGPTTGELFF. The CDR3 nucleotides read TGTGCCAGCAGCGGGGGTCTCGGGCCAACCACCGGGGAGCTGTTTTTT.

This clonotype was counted between two and nine times. The genes are TRBV20-1 and TRBJ1-6; the D is unclear. The germline CDR1 and CDR2 sequences are DFQATT and SNEGSKA (reference sequence). The CDR3 contains 16 residues. V lost 3 bases, J lost 0 bases, and 12 bases lay in between. The CDR3 region has the DNA TGCAGTGCTAGGATCGTAGGTGGCTCCTATAATTCACCCCTCCACTTT. It codes for CSARIVGGSYNSPLHF.

This clonotype has at least ten counts. Sequence at one end of the junction differs from germline and may be a read error. The chain has TRBV5-1 and TRBJ1-1; unclear D gene. The CDR3 totals 13 residues. CDR1 is SGHRS, CDR2 YFSETQ, per germline. The CDR3 protein is CASSLWGNTEAFF. CDR3 nucleotides: TGTGCCAGCAGCCTCTGGGGGAACACTGAAGCTTTCTTT.

The chain employs TRBV13 and TRBJ2-3; 9 nucleotides align to TRBD1. The CDR3 covers 17 residues. Germline trimming cut 4 bases from V and 10 bases from J; bases unmatched to any gene: 18. Germline CDR1 and CDR2: PRHDT and FYEKMQ (reference sequence). The CDR3 DNA is TGTGCCAGCAGCTCGACGGCCCGGGACAGGGTCGACGGGGCGCAGTATTTT. Translation: CASSSTARDRVDGAQYF.

This clonotype was recorded many times. This chain links TRBV12-3 or TRBV12-4 with TRBJ2-3; D unclear. Trimming stripped 4 bases from V and 7 bases from J, with 12 bases between. The CDR3 spans 13 residues. The CDR3 DNA reads as TGTGCCAGCAGTTCAACTCTGATGTATACGCAGTATTTT. Translated: CASSSTLMYTQYF.

J is TRBJ2-2 and V is TRBV20-1; TRBD2 agrees at 7 bases. The CDR3 consists of 15 residues. With 1 base clipped from V and 0 bases from J, the junction kept 2 bases outside the gene matches. The germline gives CDR1 DFQATT, CDR2 SNEGSKA (reference sequence). Written as DNA, the CDR3 is TGCAGTGCTAGAGGGCTAGCGGCGAACACCGGGGAGCTGTTTTTT. This gives the protein CSARGLAANTGELFF.

This clonotype has only a few counts. The chain recombines TRBV7-9 with TRBJ2-1; 10 bases align to TRBD1. The V segment lost 4 bases and the J segment 8 bases; nucleotides outside the gene matches: 20. This CDR3 comprises 19 residues. Germline loops: CDR1 SEHNR, CDR2 FQNEAQ (reference sequence). Here the CDR3 reads CASSSWGMQTGQGYDEQFF. In nucleotides, the CDR3 is TGTGCCAGCAGCTCCTGGGGAATGCAAACGGGACAGGGGTACGATGAGCAGTTCTTC. Full variable domain (remainder filled in from reference TRBV7-9 and TRBJ2-1): DTGVSQNPRHKITKRGQNVTFRCDPISEHNRLYWYRQTLGQGPEFLTYFQNEAQLEKSRLLSDRFSAERPKGSFSTLEIQRTEQGDSAMYLCASSSWGMQTGQGYDEQFFGPGTRLTVL.

J is TRBJ2-7 and V is TRBV7-2; no clear D. The CDR3 spans 15 residues. From germline, CDR1 is SGHTA and CDR2 FQGNSA. Trimming shortened V by 4 bases and J by 4 bases, and 17 bases separated the two germline ends. CDR3 sequence: CASSSAVSGLYEQYF. CDR3 in DNA: TGTGCCAGCAGCTCGGCCGTGTCCGGATTGTACGAGCAGTACTTC.

This rearrangement joins TRBV2 to TRBJ2-1; D remains ambiguous. Germline CDR1 reads SNHLY; CDR2 reads FYNNEI. V lost 1 base and J 9 bases, leaving 10 bases between the germline ends. The length of the CDR3 is 13 residues. Here the CDR3 reads CASSEGWLTEQFF. CDR3 nucleotides: TGTGCCAGCAGTGAAGGTTGGCTAACTGAGCAGTTCTTC.

This clonotype was counted only a few times. The genes are TRBV5-1 and TRBJ2-2; 7 bases fit TRBD1. The CDR3 sequence is 17 residues long. Per germline, CDR1 SGHRS and CDR2 YFSETQ. V gave up 4 bases and J gave up 0 bases; unmatched junction bases: 9. CDR3 sequence reads: CASSTASDRPNTGELFF. CDR3 coding DNA: TGCGCCAGCAGCACTGCTTCGGACAGGCCGAACACCGGGGAGCTGTTTTTT.

In this sample, this clonotype turned up a few times. The CDR3 nucleotides read TGTGCCAGCAGTGAACGGACAGGATATGGCTACACCTTC. It translates to CASSERTGYGYTF. The rearrangement uses TRBV2 and TRBJ1-2; TRBD1 agrees at 7 bases. The CDR3 is 13 amino acids. J was trimmed by 5 bases and V by 2 bases; bases with no gene match: 2. Germline values: CDR1 SNHLY, CDR2 FYNNEI.

The rearrangement uses TRBV5-1 and TRBJ1-1; TRBD1 agrees at 8 bases. Germline V CDR1 and CDR2: SGHRS, YFSETQ. The CDR3 totals 18 residues. V lost 1 base and J lost 6; bases outside the gene matches: 17. The CDR3, as DNA: TGCGCCAGCAGCTTGCATGGACAGGGAGTGGTCCCTAGGGCTGAAGCTTTCTTT. This encodes CASSLHGQGVVPRAEAFF.

A few counts support this clonotype. The chain joins TRBV20-1 to TRBJ2-5; D call uncertain. The CDR3 is 13 amino acids. With 0 bases removed from V and 1 base from J, the gap between germline ends came to 6 bases. CDR1 is DFQATT and CDR2 is SNEGSKA in the germline V gene (reference sequence). CDR3 DNA: TGCAGTGCTAGAGATCCGATCCAAGAGACCCAGTACTTC. This encodes CSARDPIQETQYF.

This clonotype was counted ten times or more. At one end, the junction sequence differs from germline, possibly due to a read error. This chain links TRBV4-2 with TRBJ2-1; D gene uncertain. This CDR3 has 11 residues. Germline CDR1 reads LGHNA; CDR2 reads YNFKEQ. CDR3 loop: CASSQGDEQFF. The CDR3 DNA is TGTGCCAGCAGTCAAGGTGATGAGCAGTTCTTC.

This clonotype was counted a few times. V gene TRBV9 combines with J gene TRBJ2-1, with TRBD2 matching 9 bases. Germline loops: CDR1 SGDLS, CDR2 YYNGEE. The CDR3 has 15 amino acids. V lost 2 bases to trimming and J lost 10 bases; unmatched junction nucleotides: 10. The CDR3 loop is CASSVYGGGAEEQFF. CDR3 coding DNA: TGTGCCAGCAGCGTCTACGGCGGGGGGGCAGAGGAGCAGTTCTTC.

This sequence joins TRBV14 and TRBJ2-2; 10 nucleotides align to TRBD1. Trimming took 2 bases from V and 5 from J; bases not matched to a gene: 5. Looked up from germline, CDR1 is SGHDN and CDR2 is FVKESK. This CDR3 comprises 16 residues. The CDR3 DNA follows: TGTGCCAGCAGCCAACTCCCGGGACAGGGGACCGGGGAGCTGTTTTTT. This encodes CASSQLPGQGTGELFF.

The chain is built from TRBV21-1 and TRBJ2-3; TRBD1, the table's D call, lacks a check against the DNA. TRBV21-1 counts as a pseudogene. This CDR3 region has 18 residues. The CDR3 reads CASSRTLSLGFSTDTQYF. The CDR3 nucleotides read TGTGCCAGCAGCCGAACTCTGTCGTTGGGGTTTAGCACAGATACGCAGTATTTT.

The table lists this clonotype with a few counts. The genes are TRBV6-5 and TRBJ2-5; perhaps TRBD1 as D (5 bases). The germline V and J ends were trimmed by 0 bases and 3 bases, with 8 bases remaining between them. Germline V gene sequence: CDR1 MNHEY, CDR2 SVGAGI. The CDR3 covers 14 residues. The CDR3 here is CASSYSTREETQYF. Written as DNA, the CDR3 is TGTGCCAGCAGTTACTCGACCAGGGAAGAGACCCAGTACTTC.

The chain employs TRBV3-1 and TRBJ1-1, with D uncertain. V shed 0 bases and J shed 0 bases, with 5 bases lying between them. CDR1 and CDR2 from the germline V gene are LGHDT and YNNKEL (reference sequence). CDR3 length equals 14 residues. The CDR3 region is CASSQDQLNTEAFF. CDR3 sequence (DNA): TGTGCCAGCAGCCAAGACCAATTGAACACTGAAGCTTTCTTT.

As for this clonotype: Mismatch with germline at one junction end may stem from a read error. This chain connects TRBV7-7 to TRBJ2-5, with 9 bases fitting TRBD1. Germline V gene data show CDR1 as SSHAT and CDR2 as FNYEAQ (reference sequence). The length of the CDR3 is 14 residues. Written as DNA, the CDR3 is TGTGCTAGCAGCTCACAGGGGGCGGGAGAGACCCAGTACTTC. Amino acids: CASSSQGAGETQYF.

The chain is built from TRBV12-3 or TRBV12-4 and TRBJ1-2; D is ambiguous. The CDR3 runs to 12 residues. V was pared by 0 bases and J by 8 bases, with 7 bases between. The CDR3 DNA is TGTGCCAGCAGTTTAGCTCTCGGCGGCTACACCTTC. Residues: CASSLALGGYTF.

V is TRBV5-1 and J is TRBJ2-2; 9 bases align to TRBD2. The V gene's germline CDR1 is SGHRS and CDR2 YFSETQ. With V trimmed by 0 bases and J by 1 base, 16 bases remained unmatched. The CDR3 runs to 21 residues. The CDR3 DNA sequence: TGCGCCAGCAGCTTGGTCTTGGGTGAAGGTTCTAGCGGGGTGAACACCGGGGAGCTGTTTTTT. Translating it yields CASSLVLGEGSSGVNTGELFF.

This clonotype was seen more than once but under ten times. This sequence joins TRBV27 and TRBJ2-3, with D possibly matching TRBD1 (6 bases). V gave up 5 bases and J gave up 0 bases, with 15 bases separating them. CDR1 is MNHEY and CDR2 is SMNVEV in the germline V gene (reference sequence). The CDR3 totals 16 residues. This CDR3 reads CASSGGGSPSTDTQYF. For the CDR3, the DNA is TGTGCCAGCAGTGGGGGCGGTTCGCCGAGCACAGATACGCAGTATTTT.

There are a few counts of this clonotype. This rearrangement joins TRBV5-1 to TRBJ2-7, with a tentative D call TRBD1 (6 bases). The CDR3 consists of 12 residues. Germline CDR1 and CDR2: SGHRS and YFSETQ. Trimming took off 2 bases at V and 5 bases at J, with 8 bases between the two ends. CDR3 sequence (DNA): TGCGCCAGCAGCTTAGGACAGAACGAGCAGTACTTC. Translation: CASSLGQNEQYF.